This note documents a single T cell receptor beta chain sequence. In the authors' methods: Scientists estimated how many nucleated cells there were by amplifying reference gene primers. Profiled with immunoSEQ multiplex PCR; TCRdb holds only in-frame clones, not every one. The V and J calls and clone size were taken over from that table, and D and trimming were inferred from the DNA. The repertoire holds a few hundred thousand clones, with nearly 90% as singletons. These data belong to a study of blood T cell repertoires in COVID-19. Whole-study context: T cells, B-cell-depleted T cells, or PBMCs provided the cDNA or gDNA that served as material.

CDR3 size: 13 residues. The V end was cut by 1 base, the J end by 3 bases, with 7 bases between. CDR1 and CDR2 from the germline V gene are SGHTA and FQGNSA. This clonotype originated in a woman between 25 and 40 years old with acute or convalescent COVID-19. The material sequenced was peripheral blood. This chain joins TRBV7-2 and TRBJ2-7, with TRBD2 as a possible D gene (6 bases). The CDR3 is CASSLGRGYEQYF. Written as DNA, the CDR3 is TGTGCCAGCAGCTTAGGGCGGGGCTACGAGCAGTACTTC. The full variable domain, rest sourced from reference TRBV7-2 and TRBJ2-7, is GAGVSQSPSNKVTEKGKDVELRCDPISGHTALYWYRQSLGQGLEFLIYFQGNSAPDKSGLPSDRFSAERTGGSVSTLTIQRTQQEDSAVYLCASSLGRGYEQYFGPGTRLTVT.